This entry is about one T cell receptor (beta chain). V was pared by 3 bases and J by 3 bases, with 18 bases between. The V gene's germline CDR1 is LNHDA and CDR2 SQIVND (reference sequence). The CDR3 covers 17 residues. The data are from a study of blood T cell repertoires in COVID-19. Study information: Acute and convalescent COVID-19 specimens originated in the United States, Italy and Spain.

Original methodology: Nucleated cell number was recorded as an estimate derived from reference gene primer amplification. TCRdb's copy holds only in-frame clones and misses some; the assay was immunoSEQ multiplex PCR. V, J and clone size were drawn from that table, and D and trimming were deduced from the DNA. The sample consists of 200,000 to 250,000 clones, 70% to 85% of them appearing once. Among Cohort 3 donors, those recovered had two negative PCRs, clearance, or symptom resolution. The chain couples TRBV19 to TRBJ1-5; possible D gene TRBD1, 6 bases. Sequencing was done on a sample of PBMCs or T cells enriched from blood (not recorded which). The sequence derives from a woman aged 60-75 years who had recovered from COVID-19. The CDR3 DNA sequence: TGTGCCAGTAGTATTTCAAGAACTTACAGGGACAATCAGCCCCAGCATTTT. It codes for CASSISRTYRDNQPQHF.